One sample yielded the 25 T cell receptor beta chains listed below, sequenced in a study of CD8 T cells in Susac syndrome. Reverse transcription of about 0.5 to 1 ug RNA was carried out with random hexamers. TCRdb ran MiXCR on the immunoSEQ multiplex PCR reads and lists one entry per CDR3 protein. The repertoire holds approximately 180,000 distinct CDR3 sequences, with 91% as singletons. Sample: CD4+ T cells from PBMCs. The receptors were sampled from a human donor with Susac syndrome.

This clonotype appeared a single time. The chain is built from TRBV20-1 and TRBJ2-7; perhaps TRBD2 as D (7 bases). Germline CDR1 and CDR2: DFQATT and SNEGSKA (reference sequence). V shed 4 bases and J shed 9 bases, with 16 bases lying between them. CDR3 length: 12 residues. DNA of the CDR3: TGCAGTGCTATGAAGGGGGGGGTTGGGCAGTACTTC. It specifies CSAMKGGVGQYF.

The CDR3 sequence is CASSPGPPLGELFF. The DNA of the CDR3 is TGTGCCAGCAGCCCGGGACCCCCTTTGGGGGAGCTGTTTTTT. The chain couples TRBV6-5 to TRBJ2-2; D might be TRBD1 or TRBD2, each matching 5 bases. The CDR3 extends over 14 amino acids. Germline V gives CDR1 MNHEY, CDR2 SVGAGI. Between the trimmed V and J ends, which lost 6 bases and 8 bases, there was a span of 16 bases.

The rearrangement joins TRBV20-1 to TRBJ2-1; D not certain. Trimming removed 0 bases at V and 7 bases at J, with 13 bases between. The CDR3 has 14 amino acids. The germline V gene has CDR1 DFQATT and CDR2 SNEGSKA (reference sequence). The CDR3 coding sequence is TGCAGTGCTAGAGATACTTCAGGTCATAATGAGCAGTTCTTC. It is translated as CSARDTSGHNEQFF.

The chain joins TRBV20-1 to TRBJ1-2, with D perhaps TRBD1 (5 bases). V lost 5 bases and J lost 6, with 19 bases in between. This CDR3 has 14 residues. Germline assignment: CDR1 DFQATT and CDR2 SNEGSKA (reference sequence). The CDR3 loop reads CSAPTPQGTHGYTF. In DNA form, the CDR3 reads TGCAGTGCTCCTACCCCCCAAGGGACCCATGGCTACACCTTC.

This clonotype appeared a single time. The rearrangement links TRBV29-1 to TRBJ1-1; the D is unclear. CDR1 SQVTM and CDR2 ANQGSEA come from the germline V gene. V lost 5 bases and J 0 bases, leaving 13 bases between the germline ends. The CDR3 has 14 amino acids. CDR3 coding DNA: TGCAGCGTTTCCCGGGCGGGAATGAACACTGAAGCTTTCTTT. It encodes CSVSRAGMNTEAFF.

The chain uses TRBV27 and TRBJ2-5; no reliable D call. The germline gives CDR1 MNHEY, CDR2 SMNVEV (reference sequence). V was cut by 0 bases and J by 2 bases, with 4 bases left in between. The CDR3 has 13 amino acids. CDR3 DNA: TGTGCCAGCAGTTTATCCTATCAAGAGACCCAGTACTTC. Amino acids: CASSLSYQETQYF.

This clonotype appeared once. J is TRBJ1-2 and V is TRBV4-1; D may be TRBD1 (5 bases). V was shortened by 0 bases and J by 4 bases, with 18 bases between the two germline ends. The CDR3 sequence is 17 residues long. CDR1 and CDR2 (germline): MGHRA, YSYEKL. CDR3 DNA: TGCGCCAGCAGCCAAGATCAGGGACGAACCAGCTCCTATGGCTACACCTTC. Translating gives CASSQDQGRTSSYGYTF.

The chain recombines TRBV7-9 with TRBJ2-7; D gene ambiguous. The CDR3 totals 13 residues. Trimming stripped 4 bases from V and 2 bases from J, with 9 bases between. CDR1 SEHNR and CDR2 FQNEAQ come from the germline V gene (reference sequence). CDR3 sequence: CASSSRLPYEQYF. CDR3 nucleotide sequence: TGTGCCAGCAGCTCCCGGCTCCCCTACGAGCAGTACTTC.

The rearrangement links TRBV2 to TRBJ2-1; D is possibly TRBD2 (5 bases). CDR1 SNHLY and CDR2 FYNNEI come from the germline V gene. V was shortened by 7 bases and J by 3 bases, with 16 bases between the two germline ends. This CDR3 has 15 amino acids. The chain's CDR3 is CASTQTASSYNEQFF. CDR3 sequence (DNA): TGTGCCAGCACCCAAACGGCTAGCAGCTACAATGAGCAGTTCTTC.

This clonotype was detected once. The chain carries TRBV9 and TRBJ2-3; the match to TRBD2 covers 9 bases. With V trimmed by 4 bases and J by 2 bases, 11 bases remained unmatched. Germline values: CDR1 SGDLS, CDR2 YYNGEE. CDR3 length: 17 residues. Written as DNA, the CDR3 is TGTGCCAGCAGCACGAGGCGTCTAGCGGGATCCACAGATACGCAGTATTTT. Protein product: CASSTRRLAGSTDTQYF.

The chain links TRBV20-1 to TRBJ2-5; D gene ambiguous. Looked up from germline, CDR1 is DFQATT and CDR2 is SNEGSKA (reference sequence). The CDR3 is 15 amino acids. The ends were cut back, 0 bases at V and 5 bases at J, with 16 bases in the middle. CDR3 protein: CSARELTQLRETQYF. In DNA form, the CDR3 reads TGCAGTGCTAGAGAACTCACGCAACTTAGGGAGACCCAGTACTTC.

The gene calls are TRBV5-6 and TRBJ1-3, with TRBD1 identical over 7 bases. Germline values: CDR1 SGHDT, CDR2 YYEEEE. CDR3 length equals 15 residues. J was trimmed by 6 bases and V by 2 bases; bases with no gene match: 8. Here the CDR3 reads CASSFVGTAENTIYF. The CDR3 coding sequence is TGTGCCAGCAGCTTCGTTGGGACAGCAGAAAACACCATATATTTT. Full variable domain (rest looked up from reference TRBV5-6 and TRBJ1-3): DAGVTQSPTHLIKTRGQQVTLRCSPKSGHDTVSWYQQALGQGPQFIFQYYEEEERQRGNFPDRFSGHQFPNYSSELNVNALLLGDSALYLCASSFVGTAENTIYFGEGSWLTVV.

The chain is built from TRBV9 and TRBJ2-1; the D is unclear. The CDR3 runs 15 residues. Trimming stripped 0 bases from V and 5 bases from J, with 12 bases between. Germline-derived CDR1 and CDR2 are SGDLS and YYNGEE. The CDR3 region has the DNA TGTGCCAGCAGCGTAGCCCCTCTACCGAACAATGAGCAGTTCTTC. Translated, it gives CASSVAPLPNNEQFF.

V usage is TRBV12-3 or TRBV12-4 and J usage is TRBJ1-2; D is unresolved. The CDR3 spans 13 residues. V was pared by 1 base and J by 4 bases, with 7 bases between. Written as DNA, the CDR3 is TGTGCCAGCAGTTTAGGGCAGCGCTATGGCTACACCTTC. Amino acid sequence: CASSLGQRYGYTF.

CDR3 loop: CASSVGEGMNTEAFF. As DNA, the CDR3 is TGTGCCAGCAGCGTAGGGGAGGGGATGAACACTGAAGCTTTCTTT. This chain links TRBV9 with TRBJ1-1; D is possibly TRBD1 (5 bases). From germline, CDR1 is SGDLS and CDR2 YYNGEE. The CDR3 loop spans 15 amino acids. V was cut by 0 bases and J by 0 bases, with 9 bases left in between.

V is TRBV20-1 and J is TRBJ1-2; D gene ambiguous. Germline lookup yields CDR1 DFQATT and CDR2 SNEGSKA (reference sequence). The germline V and J ends were trimmed by 8 bases and 3 bases, with 10 bases remaining between them. The CDR3 is 11 residues long. The CDR3 spells CSTGYDYGYTF. The CDR3 DNA is TGCAGTACCGGATATGACTATGGCTACACCTTC.

V is TRBV20-1 and J is TRBJ1-6; D gene uncertain. V lost 0 bases and J lost 8, with 11 bases in between. CDR3 length: 14 amino acids. From germline, CDR1 is DFQATT and CDR2 SNEGSKA (reference sequence). The CDR3 nucleotides are TGCAGTGCTAGAGATCGAACGGGTCATTCACCCCTCCACTTT. This sequence encodes CSARDRTGHSPLHF.

This clonotype was seen a few times. The gene calls are TRBV4-2 and TRBJ1-5; tentatively, D is TRBD1 (6 bases). The CDR3 is 15 residues long. V was trimmed by 2 bases and J by 5 bases, leaving 13 bases between them. The germline gives CDR1 LGHNA, CDR2 YNFKEQ. Here the CDR3 reads CASSQLTGSDQPQHF. CDR3 in DNA: TGTGCCAGCAGCCAACTAACAGGGTCCGATCAGCCCCAGCATTTT.

CDR3 protein: CASSEMGQPNQPQHF. The CDR3 coding sequence is TGTGCCAGCAGTGAGATGGGACAGCCCAATCAGCCCCAGCATTTT. The chain links TRBV2 to TRBJ1-5; 7 bases match TRBD1. The CDR3 is 15 amino acids. CDR1 SNHLY and CDR2 FYNNEI come from the germline V gene. V trimming: 3 bases; J trimming: 3 bases; junction bases outside the gene matches: 5. Looking up the rest from reference TRBV2 and TRBJ1-5 gives the full variable domain: EPEVTQTPSHQVTQMGQEVILRCVPISNHLYFYWYRQILGQKVEFLVSFYNNEISEKSEIFDDQFSVERPDGSNFTLKIRSTKLEDSAMYFCASSEMGQPNQPQHFGDGTRLSIL.

This chain connects TRBV5-6 to TRBJ1-5, with TRBD1 identical over 7 bases. The CDR3 runs to 15 residues. Germline CDR1 SGHDT, CDR2 YYEEEE. V was pared by 4 bases and J by 3 bases, with 7 bases of the junction left unmatched. CDR3 amino acids: CASSQYDRVNQPQHF. In DNA, the CDR3 is TGTGCCAGCAGCCAATATGACAGGGTCAATCAGCCCCAGCATTTT.

The chain joins TRBV28 to TRBJ1-2; tentative D call: TRBD1 (5 bases). The CDR3 is 13 amino acids. Trimming pared 3 bases from V and 5 bases from J, leaving 10 bases between. Germline CDR1 is MDHEN and CDR2 is SYDVKM. The CDR3 reads CASSFAGSYGYTF. As DNA, the CDR3 is TGTGCCAGCAGTTTTGCAGGGAGTTATGGCTACACCTTC.

The J gene is TRBJ2-2, the V gene TRBV28, with 7 bases that match TRBD2. V lost 5 bases, J lost 1 base, and 10 bases stayed unmatched. The CDR3 has 17 residues. The germline V gene encodes CDR1 MDHEN and CDR2 SYDVKM. This chain's CDR3 is CASSGLTSRGNTGELFF. CDR3 DNA sequence: TGTGCCAGCAGTGGACTGACTAGCCGAGGGAACACCGGGGAGCTGTTTTTT.

The chain links TRBV6-1 to TRBJ1-1; 8 bases match TRBD1. The CDR3 extends over 13 amino acids. Germline trimming cut 7 bases from V and 5 bases from J; bases unmatched to any gene: 6. Per the germline V gene, CDR1 is MNHNS and CDR2 is SASEGT. CDR3 region: CASNRQGRTEAFF. The CDR3 nucleotides are TGTGCCAGCAATAGACAGGGGAGGACTGAAGCTTTCTTT.

The gene calls are TRBV11-2 and TRBJ2-1; tentative D call: TRBD2 (6 bases). This CDR3 is 12 amino acids long. The germline CDR1 and CDR2 sequences are SGHAT and FQNNGV. Trimming left V 2 bases short and J 8 bases short, with 7 bases between. The CDR3 coding sequence is TGTGCCAGCAGCTTATGGGGGGATGAGCAGTTCTTC. Translation: CASSLWGDEQFF.

The chain combines TRBV19 with TRBJ1-3; D gene unclear. Germline values: CDR1 LNHDA, CDR2 SQIVND (reference sequence). Trimming stripped 9 bases from V and 6 bases from J, with 18 bases between. This CDR3 spans 14 amino acids. This CDR3 reads CASQSQPSLNTIYF. The CDR3 DNA reads as TGTGCCAGCCAAAGTCAGCCGTCTCTAAACACCATATATTTT. Drawing the rest from reference TRBV19 and TRBJ1-3, the complete variable domain is DGGITQSPKYLFRKEGQNVTLSCEQNLNHDAMYWYRQDPGQGLRLIYYSQIVNDFQKGDIAEGYSVSREKKESFPLTVTSAQKNPTAFYLCASQSQPSLNTIYFGEGSWLTVV.